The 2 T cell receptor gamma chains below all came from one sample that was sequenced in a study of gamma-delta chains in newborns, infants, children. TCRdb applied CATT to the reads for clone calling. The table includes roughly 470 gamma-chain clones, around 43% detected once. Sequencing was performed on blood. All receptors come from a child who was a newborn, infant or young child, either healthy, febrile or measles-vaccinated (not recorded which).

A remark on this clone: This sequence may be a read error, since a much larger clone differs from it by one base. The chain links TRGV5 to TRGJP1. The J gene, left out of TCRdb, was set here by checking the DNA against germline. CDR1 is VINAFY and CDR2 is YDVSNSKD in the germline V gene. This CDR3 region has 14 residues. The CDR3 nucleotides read TGTGCCGCCTGGGAAGGGGCCACTGGTTGGTTCAAGATATTT. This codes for CAAWEGATGWFKIF.

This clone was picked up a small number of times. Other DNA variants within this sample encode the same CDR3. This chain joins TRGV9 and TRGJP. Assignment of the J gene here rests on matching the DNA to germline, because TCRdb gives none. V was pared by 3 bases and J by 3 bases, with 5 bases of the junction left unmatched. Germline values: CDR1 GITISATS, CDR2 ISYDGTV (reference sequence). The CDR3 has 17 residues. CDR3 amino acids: CALWETLQELGKKIKVF. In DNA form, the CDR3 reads TGTGCCTTGTGGGAGACCCTGCAAGAGTTGGGCAAAAAAATCAAGGTATTT.